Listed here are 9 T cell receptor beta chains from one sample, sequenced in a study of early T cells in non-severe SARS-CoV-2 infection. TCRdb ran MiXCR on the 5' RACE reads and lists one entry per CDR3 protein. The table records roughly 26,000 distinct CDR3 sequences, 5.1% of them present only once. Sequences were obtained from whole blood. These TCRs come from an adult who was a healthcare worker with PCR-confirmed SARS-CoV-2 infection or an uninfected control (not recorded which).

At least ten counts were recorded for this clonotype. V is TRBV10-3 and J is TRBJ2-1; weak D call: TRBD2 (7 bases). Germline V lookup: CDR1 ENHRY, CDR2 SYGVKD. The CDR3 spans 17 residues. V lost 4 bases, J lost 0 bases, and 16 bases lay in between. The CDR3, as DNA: TGTGCCATCAGTGGTGCTGCGGGGGCGAGCTCCTACAATGAGCAGTTCTTC. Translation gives CAISGAAGASSYNEQFF.

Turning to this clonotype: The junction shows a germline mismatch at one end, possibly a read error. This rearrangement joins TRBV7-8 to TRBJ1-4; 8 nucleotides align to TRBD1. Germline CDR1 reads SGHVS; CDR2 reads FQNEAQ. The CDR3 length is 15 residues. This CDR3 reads CANSLGQGAGEKLFF. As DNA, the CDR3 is TGTGCCAACAGCTTAGGGCAGGGGGCCGGTGAAAAACTGTTTTTT.

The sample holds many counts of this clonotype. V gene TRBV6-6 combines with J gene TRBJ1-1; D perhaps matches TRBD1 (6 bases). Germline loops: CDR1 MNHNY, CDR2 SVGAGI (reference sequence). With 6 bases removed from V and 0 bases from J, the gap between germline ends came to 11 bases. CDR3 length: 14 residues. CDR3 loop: CASRSDSLNTEAFF. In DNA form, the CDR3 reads TGTGCCAGCAGGTCGGACAGTTTGAACACTGAAGCTTTCTTT.

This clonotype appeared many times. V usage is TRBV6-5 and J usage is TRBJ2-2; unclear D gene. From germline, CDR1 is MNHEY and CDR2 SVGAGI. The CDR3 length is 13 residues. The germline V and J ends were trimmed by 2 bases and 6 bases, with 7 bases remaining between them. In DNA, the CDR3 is TGTGCCAGCAGTTACCGGGCAGCCGGGGAGCTGTTTTTT. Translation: CASSYRAAGELFF.

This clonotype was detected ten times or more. The CDR3 region is CATSRGGGRRSNEKLFF. CDR3 coding DNA: TGTGCCACCAGCAGAGGTGGGGGACGGAGATCTAATGAAAAACTGTTTTTT. The rearrangement joins TRBV15 to TRBJ1-4; TRBD1 might be the D (5 bases). This CDR3 spans 17 amino acids. Germline CDR1 is LNHNV and CDR2 is YYDKDF (reference sequence). With 1 base removed from V and 3 bases from J, the gap between germline ends came to 15 bases.

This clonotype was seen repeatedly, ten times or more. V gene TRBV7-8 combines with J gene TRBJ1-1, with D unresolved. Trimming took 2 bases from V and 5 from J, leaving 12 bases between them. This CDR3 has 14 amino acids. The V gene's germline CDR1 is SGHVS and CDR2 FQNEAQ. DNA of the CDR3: TGTGCCAGCAGCTTACCAGACTCTGGGACTGAAGCTTTCTTT. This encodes CASSLPDSGTEAFF.

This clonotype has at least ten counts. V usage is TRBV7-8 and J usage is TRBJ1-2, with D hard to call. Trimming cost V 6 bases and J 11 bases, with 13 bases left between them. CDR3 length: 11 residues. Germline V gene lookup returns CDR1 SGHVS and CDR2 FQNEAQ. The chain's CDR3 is CASRGSGKYTF. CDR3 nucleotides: TGTGCCAGCAGGGGGTCCGGCAAATACACCTTC.

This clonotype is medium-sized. The CDR3 DNA sequence: TGCGCCAGCAGCCAAGACGGCGACACTGAAGCTTTCTTT. This sequence encodes CASSQDGDTEAFF. The V gene is TRBV4-3, the J gene TRBJ1-1; D remains ambiguous. Looked up from germline, CDR1 is LGHNA and CDR2 is YSLEER. This CDR3 contains 13 residues. V lost 0 bases, J lost 3 bases, and 5 bases lay in between.

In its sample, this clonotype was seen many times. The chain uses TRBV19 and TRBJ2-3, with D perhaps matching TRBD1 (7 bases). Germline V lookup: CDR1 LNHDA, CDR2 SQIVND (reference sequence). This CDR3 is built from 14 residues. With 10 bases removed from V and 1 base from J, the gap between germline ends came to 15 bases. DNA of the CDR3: TGTGCCACCCACAGGGGCGGGGGCACAGATACGCAGTATTTT. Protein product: CATHRGGGTDTQYF.